What follows are 24 T cell receptor beta chains derived from one specimen sequenced in a study of liver allograft versus peripheral blood T cells. Across the study: Within transplanted livers, the T cell receptor repertoires were examined and compared against the repertoires present in the peripheral blood of liver transplant recipients.

MiXCR was run by TCRdb on the reads, yielding one entry per CDR3 protein. The data contain several thousand distinct CDR3 sequences, about a sixth of them singletons. These receptors were obtained from a human patient who had a liver transplant. Some T cells may trace back to the graft donor.

This clonotype was counted between two and nine times. The chain uses TRBV14 and TRBJ1-2; D not resolved. CDR1 SGHDN and CDR2 FVKESK come from the germline V gene. CDR3 length equals 16 residues. V lost 1 base, J lost 0 bases, and 12 bases lay in between. CDR3 DNA sequence: TGTGCCAGCAGCCAAGGTTCCCGTAGTTCTAACTATGGCTACACCTTC. It specifies CASSQGSRSSNYGYTF.

This clonotype was detected a few times. The chain employs TRBV14 and TRBJ1-5; no clear D gene. Trimming stripped 4 bases from V and 4 bases from J, with 5 bases between. This CDR3 spans 12 amino acids. CDR1 SGHDN and CDR2 FVKESK come from the germline V gene. CDR3 loop: CASSRRNQPQHF. The CDR3 DNA sequence: TGTGCCAGCAGCCGCCGTAATCAGCCCCAGCATTTT.

This clonotype appeared a single time. V usage is TRBV3-2 and J usage is TRBJ1-2; the table calls TRBD1, which could not be checked here. TRBV3-2 is labeled a pseudogene. The CDR3 extends over 15 amino acids. For the CDR3, the DNA is TGTGCCAGCAGCCAGTACGATAGGGGGACCTATGGCTACACCTTC. Translating it yields CASSQYDRGTYGYTF.

In its sample, this clonotype was seen many times. The genes are TRBV5-6 and TRBJ1-1, with TRBD1 as a possible D gene (6 bases). Per germline, CDR1 SGHDT and CDR2 YYEEEE. V gave up 3 bases and J gave up 2 bases, with 14 bases separating them. The CDR3 sequence is 15 residues long. The CDR3 here is CASSWGDRTNTEAFF. The CDR3 coding sequence is TGTGCCAGCAGCTGGGGAGACAGGACCAACACTGAAGCTTTCTTT.

This chain joins TRBV28 and TRBJ1-5, with D perhaps TRBD1 (6 bases). The CDR3 spans 14 residues. Trimming removed 6 bases from V and 4 bases from J, with 13 bases in between. The germline CDR1 and CDR2 sequences are MDHEN and SYDVKM. The CDR3 region has the DNA TGTGCCAGCAGCGAAGGACAGCCGAATCAGCCCCAGCATTTT. Its protein is CASSEGQPNQPQHF.

This clonotype occurred many times. The chain employs TRBV6-5 and TRBJ1-5; tentatively, D is TRBD1 (5 bases). Trimming shortened V by 4 bases and J by 3 bases, and 19 bases separated the two germline ends. The germline gives CDR1 MNHEY, CDR2 SVGAGI. The CDR3 covers 17 residues. The CDR3 region has the DNA TGTGCCAGCAGTTTACGTCCCGAGGCTGGGGCCAATCAGCCCCAGCATTTT. Encoded protein: CASSLRPEAGANQPQHF.

This clonotype was found many times. The CDR3 loop reads CASSLPERGGHTDTQYF. In DNA form, the CDR3 reads TGTGCCAGCAGCTTACCCGAGCGGGGGGGCCACACAGATACGCAGTATTTT. The chain uses TRBV7-2 and TRBJ2-3; TRBD2 matches 10 bases. There are 17 residues in the CDR3. The V segment lost 2 bases and the J segment 2 bases; nucleotides outside the gene matches: 7. CDR1 and CDR2 (germline): SGHTA, FQGNSA. The variable domain in full, completed from reference TRBV7-2 and TRBJ2-3, reads GAGVSQSPSNKVTEKGKDVELRCDPISGHTALYWYRQSLGQGLEFLIYFQGNSAPDKSGLPSDRFSAERTGGSVSTLTIQRTQQEDSAVYLCASSLPERGGHTDTQYFGPGTRLTVL.

Many counts were recorded for this clonotype. DNA of the CDR3: TGTGCCAGCAGCTTGGAAAGGGAGGGACAGGTGGAACAGCCCCAGCATTTT. This codes for CASSLEREGQVEQPQHF. The chain joins TRBV5-6 to TRBJ1-5, with 8 bases identical to TRBD1. Trimming took 0 bases from V and 7 from J; bases not matched to a gene: 12. The CDR3 sequence is 17 residues long. CDR1 is SGHDT, CDR2 YYEEEE, per germline.

Concerning this clonotype: A much more abundant neighbour one base away suggests this may be a read error. V gene TRBV5-6 combines with J gene TRBJ1-4, with TRBD1 as a possible D gene (5 bases). This CDR3 is 14 amino acids long. Germline V gene sequence: CDR1 SGHDT, CDR2 YYEEEE. The CDR3 coding sequence is TGTGTCAGCAGCACACCGGGACGCTATGAAAAACTGTTTTTT. Translated: CVSSTPGRYEKLFF.

The chain is built from TRBV5-6 and TRBJ2-7; possible D gene TRBD2, 6 bases. This CDR3 is built from 12 residues. The V gene lost 4 bases and the J gene lost 4 bases, with 9 bases spanning the gap. Germline V lookup: CDR1 SGHDT, CDR2 YYEEEE. In DNA, the CDR3 is TGTGCCAGCAGCCCCGGGGGTTACGAGCAGTACTTC. It is translated as CASSPGGYEQYF.

This clonotype was counted a few times. This rearrangement joins TRBV27 to TRBJ1-2; 7 bases line up with TRBD1. There are 13 residues in the CDR3. Germline V gives CDR1 MNHEY, CDR2 SMNVEV (reference sequence). The V and J ends lost 5 bases and 7 bases, in that order; junction bases with no gene match: 7. The CDR3 here is CASSQTGIGGYTF. CDR3 coding DNA: TGTGCCAGCAGTCAGACAGGGATCGGTGGCTACACCTTC.

This clonotype has at least ten counts. V usage is TRBV6-5 and J usage is TRBJ1-2, with TRBD1 matching over 7 bases. CDR3 size: 14 residues. Trimming cost V 6 bases and J 8 bases; bases outside gene matches: 12. In germline, CDR1 is MNHEY, CDR2 SVGAGI. As DNA, the CDR3 is TGTGCCAGCAGACCCCCCGAGGGGGCGCAAGGCTACACCTTC. Its translation: CASRPPEGAQGYTF.

This clonotype has only a few counts. This chain links TRBV5-6 with TRBJ2-7, with TRBD1 matching over 9 bases. CDR1 and CDR2 from the germline V gene are SGHDT and YYEEEE. The CDR3 spans 15 residues. The V and J ends lost 0 bases and 3 bases, in that order; junction bases with no gene match: 4. CDR3 bases: TGTGCCAGCAGCTTGGGCGGGGGACAGGGCTACGAGCAGTACTTC. This translates into CASSLGGGQGYEQYF.

This clonotype was seen ten or more times. The chain recombines TRBV6-6 with TRBJ1-2; the D is unclear. V lost 0 bases to trimming and J lost 4 bases, with 12 bases between them. The CDR3 contains 15 residues. Germline values: CDR1 MNHNY, CDR2 SVGAGI (reference sequence). In DNA, the CDR3 is TGTGCCAGCAGTTACTCCCCCGGGTCTCTCTATGGCTACACCTTC. Amino acids: CASSYSPGSLYGYTF.

Concerning this clonotype: Since a much larger clone is just one base distant, this may be a read error. Without the conserved terminal phenylalanine or tryptophan, this CDR3 likely stems from a read error. The J gene is TRBJ1-2, the V gene TRBV19; D is uncertain. Germline values: CDR1 LNHDA, CDR2 SQIVND (reference sequence). The V end was cut by 6 bases, the J end by 2 bases, with 10 bases between. The CDR3 length is 13 residues. In nucleotides, the CDR3 is TGTGCCAGTAGCCAACAGTGGAACTATGGCTACACCATC. Its translation: CASSQQWNYGYTI.

V gene TRBV10-2 combines with J gene TRBJ1-2, with D maybe TRBD1 (5 bases). CDR3 length equals 12 residues. V dropped 4 bases and J dropped 5 bases, with 8 bases sitting between them. Germline CDR1 reads WSHSY; CDR2 reads SAAADI. Here the CDR3 DNA reads TGCGCCAGCAGTGCAGGGTTTTATGGCTACACCTTC. Its protein product is CASSAGFYGYTF.

By share, this clonotype counts as medium-sized (0.01 to 0.1%). The chain couples TRBV10-3 to TRBJ1-1, with 7 bases lining up with TRBD1. Unmatched junction bases numbered 9, after V lost 4 bases and J lost 4 bases. The CDR3 has 15 residues. Germline CDR1 reads ENHRY; CDR2 reads SYGVKD. CDR3 in DNA: TGTGCCATCAGTGTGGCAGGGGGTACGGGCACTGAAGCTTTCTTT. This sequence encodes CAISVAGGTGTEAFF.

Within the sample, this clonotype is medium-sized. J is TRBJ1-6 and V is TRBV6-6, with a weak D call TRBD1 (5 bases). This CDR3 contains 13 residues. V gave up 5 bases and J gave up 11 bases, with 13 bases separating them. CDR1 is MNHNY, CDR2 SVGAGI, per germline (reference sequence). The CDR3: CASSERGATPLHF. In DNA, the CDR3 is TGTGCCAGCAGTGAAAGGGGCGCAACACCCCTCCACTTT.

This clonotype was recorded at least ten times. The rearrangement joins TRBV10-3 to TRBJ1-3; D is ambiguous. The V gene lost 4 bases and the J gene lost 3 bases, with 1 base spanning the gap. The CDR3 extends over 11 amino acids. Per germline, CDR1 ENHRY and CDR2 SYGVKD. The CDR3 spells CAISGGNTIYF. CDR3 DNA: TGTGCCATCAGTGGTGGAAACACCATATATTTT.

This clonotype appeared many times. DNA of the CDR3: TGTGCCAGCAGTTGGGATCGACAGAGGGCTGGAAACACCATATATTTT. Encoded protein: CASSWDRQRAGNTIYF. The chain uses TRBV6-2 or TRBV6-3 and TRBJ1-3; TRBD1 is a possible D gene (5 bases). Germline V lookup: CDR1 MNHEY, CDR2 SVGEGT. V shed 4 bases and J shed 2 bases, with 15 bases lying between them. The CDR3 sequence is 16 residues long.

The rearrangement joins TRBV27 to TRBJ1-1; a weak D match, TRBD1 (6 bases). Trimming left V 0 bases short and J 3 bases short, with 11 bases between. Germline CDR1 MNHEY, CDR2 SMNVEV (reference sequence). This CDR3 is 15 amino acids long. DNA for the CDR3: TGTGCCAGCAGTTTATCGGGGCAGGGGTACACTGAAGCTTTCTTT. Translated: CASSLSGQGYTEAFF.

Relative to its sample, this clonotype is medium-sized (0.01 to 0.1%). This chain uses TRBV27 with TRBJ1-1; possibly TRBD1 for D (6 bases). This CDR3 comprises 13 residues. V was clipped by 7 bases and J by 5 bases, with 14 bases between them. Germline V gene sequence: CDR1 MNHEY, CDR2 SMNVEV (reference sequence). CDR3 nucleotide sequence: TGTGCCAGCATGGGACACAGAGTAACTGAAGCTTTCTTT. Its translation: CASMGHRVTEAFF.

By its share, this clonotype is hyperexpanded. The chain links TRBV18 to TRBJ1-4; no firm D call. This CDR3 comprises 14 residues. In germline, CDR1 is KGHSH, CDR2 LQKENI. The V gene lost 4 bases and the J gene lost 5 bases, with 11 bases spanning the gap. The CDR3 DNA sequence: TGTGCCAGCTCACGACGGACGGGGAATGAAAAACTGTTTTTT. This codes for CASSRRTGNEKLFF.

This clonotype is labeled as medium-sized. This chain uses TRBV29-1 with TRBJ1-2; D ambiguous. V lost 3 bases to trimming and J lost 6 bases, with 8 bases between them. CDR3 size: 11 residues. The germline V gene has CDR1 SQVTM and CDR2 ANQGSEA. CDR3 residues: CSVESTDGYTF. CDR3 nucleotides: TGCAGCGTTGAGTCTACGGATGGCTACACCTTC.